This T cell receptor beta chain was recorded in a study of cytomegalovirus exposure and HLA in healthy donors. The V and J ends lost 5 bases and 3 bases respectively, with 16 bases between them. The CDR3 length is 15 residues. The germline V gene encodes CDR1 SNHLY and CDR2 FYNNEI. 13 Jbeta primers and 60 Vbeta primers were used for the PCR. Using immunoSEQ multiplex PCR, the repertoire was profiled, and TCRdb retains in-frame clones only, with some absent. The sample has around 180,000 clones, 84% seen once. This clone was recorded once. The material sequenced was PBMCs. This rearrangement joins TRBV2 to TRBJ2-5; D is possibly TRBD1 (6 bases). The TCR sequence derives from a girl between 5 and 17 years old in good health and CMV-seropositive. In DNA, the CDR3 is TGTGCCAGCAGTTTTGTGGTAACAGGGAAAGAGACCCAGTACTTC. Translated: CASSFVVTGKETQYF.